One TCR beta chain is described in this entry. This sample was taken from a study of T-cell memory formation after mild COVID-19. A single record per CDR3 protein comes from TCRdb applying MiXCR to the 5' RACE reads. The sample lists a few hundred thousand distinct CDR3 sequences; roughly 20% were seen once. Germline loops: CDR1 LGHDT, CDR2 YNNKEL (reference sequence). Trimming took off 0 bases at V and 7 bases at J, with 7 bases between the two ends. CDR3 size: 13 residues. This receptor was taken from an adult woman who had mild COVID-19 (a few samples of this study predate the infection). Cell type and time point are not known. The rearrangement links TRBV3-1 to TRBJ2-1, with D hard to call. Sequenced input: PBMCs or a T cell subset sorted from them (not recorded which). This chain's CDR3 is CASSQEGGNEQFF. Here the CDR3 DNA reads TGTGCCAGCAGCCAAGAGGGTGGAAATGAGCAGTTCTTC.